This TCR beta chain was identified in a study of blood T cell repertoires in COVID-19. TCRdb's table, derived via immunoSEQ multiplex PCR, lists solely in-frame clones and lacks some. Of hundreds of thousands of clones in the sample, about 82% are singletons; the top ten hold around 1.9%. The CDR3 is 12 amino acids. The germline V and J ends were trimmed by 1 base and 10 bases, with 13 bases remaining between them. Germline CDR1 reads GTSNPN; CDR2 reads SVGIG (reference sequence). The chain joins TRBV30 to TRBJ1-1, with a tentative D call TRBD1 (6 bases). The clonotype was recovered from a woman in her forties or fifties who had recovered from COVID-19. The sample taken for sequencing was PBMCs or T cells enriched from blood (not recorded which). Written as DNA, the CDR3 is TGTGCCTGGAGTGACCGGACAGCGCGAGCTTTCTTT. It translates to CAWSDRTARAFF.